This is a list of T cell receptor beta chains from one sample in a study of cytomegalovirus exposure and HLA in healthy donors. The repertoire was sequenced with immunoSEQ multiplex PCR; TCRdb's copy has only in-frame clones and lacks some. This sample's table has roughly 34,000 clones. The sequenced sample was PBMCs. The receptors originated from a man aged 40-50 years in good health and CMV-seronegative. Both conserved end residues are part of each CDR3. Fields, in order: D gene, V gene, J gene, CDR3 protein, CDR3 DNA. The D gene is left open where the match is weak.

NA	TRBV30	TRBJ2-7	CAWSVLVSHEQYF	TGTGCCTGGAGTGTACTCGTCTCCCACGAGCAGTACTTC
TRBD1	TRBV19	TRBJ1-2	CASMGQGDYGYTF	TGTGCCAGTATGGGACAGGGAGACTATGGCTACACCTTC
NA	TRBV21-1	TRBJ2-7	CASRMRTGGSYEQYF	TGTGCCAGCAGGATGCGGACAGGGGGCTCCTACGAGCAGTACTTC
TRBD1	TRBV4-2	TRBJ2-7	CASSHSSGQGTYEQYF	TGTGCCAGCAGCCACTCTTCGGGACAGGGGACTTACGAGCAGTACTTC
TRBD1	TRBV6-5	TRBJ2-7	CASSNTGQGNYEQYF	TGTGCCAGCAGCAACACGGGACAGGGGAACTACGAGCAGTACTTC
TRBD2	TRBV10-2	TRBJ2-7	CASSGRLAGVEEQYF	TGCGCCAGCAGTGGAAGACTAGCGGGAGTTGAAGAGCAGTACTTC
NA	TRBV5-1	TRBJ1-5	CASSLGQPNQPQHF	TGCGCCAGCAGCCTGGGACAACCGAATCAGCCCCAGCATTTT
NA	TRBV5-1	TRBJ1-1	CASSLVGDTEAFF	TGCGCCAGCAGCCTCGTAGGGGACACTGAAGCTTTCTTT
NA	TRBV11-2	TRBJ1-5	CASSLDRGQPQHF	TGTGCCAGCAGCTTAGATAGGGGTCAGCCCCAGCATTTT
TRBD2	TRBV29-1	TRBJ2-1	CSVDAPTSGNYNEQFF	TGCAGCGTTGATGCACCCACTAGCGGGAACTACAATGAGCAGTTCTTC
NA	TRBV7-2	TRBJ2-7	CASMMGVPAYEQYF	TGTGCCAGCATGATGGGCGTACCCGCCTACGAGCAGTACTTC
NA	TRBV28	TRBJ2-5	CASRVVSKDSQETQYF	TGTGCCAGCAGGGTAGTAAGTAAGGACAGCCAAGAGACCCAGTACTTC
NA	TRBV11-2	TRBJ2-3	CASSWRTMDTQYF	TGTGCCAGCAGCTGGCGGACTATGGATACGCAGTATTTT
NA	TRBV11-1	TRBJ2-1	CASSLGHTSSYNEQFF	TGTGCCAGCAGCTTGGGACATACGAGCTCCTACAATGAGCAGTTCTTC
NA	TRBV5-1	TRBJ2-2	CASTYSTLGAGELFF	TGCGCCAGCACCTATTCTACCCTCGGGGCCGGGGAGCTGTTTTTT
TRBD1	TRBV30	TRBJ2-5	CAWGRGRETQYF	TGTGCCTGGGGCAGGGGGCGAGAGACCCAGTACTTC
NA	TRBV30	TRBJ2-2	CASWGGPGELFF	TGTGCCTCCTGGGGGGGGCCCGGGGAGCTGTTTTTT
NA	TRBV6-5	TRBJ1-1	CASRPPSDSYTEAFF	TGTGCCAGCAGGCCACCGTCGGACAGTTACACTGAAGCTTTCTTT
NA	TRBV28	TRBJ2-3	CASTVSTDTQYF	TGTGCCAGCACCGTCAGCACAGATACGCAGTATTTT
TRBD1	TRBV30	TRBJ1-5	CAISRDSNQPQHF	TGTGCCATATCCCGGGACAGTAATCAGCCCCAGCATTTT
NA	TRBV5-1	TRBJ1-1	CASSPGEQGIEAFF	TGCGCCAGCAGTCCGGGGGAGCAAGGCATTGAAGCTTTCTTT
NA	TRBV5-4	TRBJ2-7	CASSGFAGSYEQYF	TGTGCCAGCAGCGGTTTCGCAGGGTCCTACGAGCAGTACTTC